The entry below gives a single T cell receptor beta chain sequence along with its context. Its antigen is currently not known. Base qualities are not provided; no much larger clone lies one nucleotide away. Measured from the cysteine to the phenylalanine, the CDR3 is 15 residues long. Solely the CDR3 DNA is kept, with 45 bases framed from the first base. V is pared back by 0 bases and J by 5 bases, with 13 bases lying between the germline termini. Per the germline V gene, LGHNA is the CDR1 and YNFKEQ is the CDR2. The data derive from a study of beta chain features in type 1 diabetes (dated by TCRdb to 2016 to 2018). With regard to the full study: Patients and healthy donors did not differ in mean age, gender distribution, total cell number or subset yield. Whereas all 30 or so donors provided naive and central memory subsets, regulatory and stem cell-like memory subsets were isolated from just 8 patients and roughly 8 healthy donors. The study compared TCRB repertoires of sorted circulating CD4+ T cell subsets between recently diagnosed type 1 diabetes patients and matched healthy donors. A total of approximately 99,000,000 sorted cells were examined across all samples, and RNA yield correlated strongly with the number of cells per subset. Study-wide findings and limitations: Naive, central memory and regulatory TCRB repertoires appeared to be more similar among patients than among healthy donors. At VDJ recombination sites, patients with type 1 diabetes made fewer insertions and deleted more nucleotides, a pattern implying thymic rearrangement abnormalities. Shorter templates might be favored by PCR, yet because patient and control samples were amplified and corrected together, any such skew would affect both groups equally. Because cDNA was sequenced instead of genomic DNA, highly expressing activated cells could be over-represented, though the groups showed no difference in activation or CD3 levels. A moderate but significant shortening of TCRB CDR3 length was observed in type 1 diabetes patients in all four CD4+ subsets. Because small numbers of individuals were included in the HLA sub-analyses, any influence of HLA type on TCRB rearrangement was left unresolved.

All of the isolated RNA was reverse transcribed with the High Capacity cDNA Reverse Transcription Kit, so expressed TCRB transcripts were sequenced. Deep immunoSEQ sequencing was applied to naive, central memory and regulatory T cell samples, giving an average of around 4 million total reads per sample. After sorted cells were lysed in RLT buffer, RNA was extracted with DNase-treated RNeasy Micro or Mini kits, with the choice depending on cell number. To prevent cross-contamination, each cell subset was processed individually, whereas patient and healthy donor samples were processed jointly. Using the immunoSEQ multiplex PCR, TCRB sequences were amplified from cDNA into 87-bp fragments spanning the CDR3 region. The amplicons were sequenced using the Illumina HiSeq platform. The original methods were these. Synthetic template baselines were used to correct PCR bias computationally, reads within Hamming distance 2 were collapsed, and singletons that could not be merged were discarded. Reads were aligned to IMGT to assign V, D and J genes, CDR3 length, and insertions or deletions at six rearrangement sites. Within each subset, clonotype counts were normalized to sorted cell number, after which true diversity and Gini coefficients were computed with the tcR R package. Repertoire sharing was quantified using the overlap coefficient calculated on TCRB nucleotide sequences. Out-of-frame TCRB sequences from naive cells were analyzed to stand in for the pre-selection repertoire. TCRdb stores this immuneACCESS table with in-frame sequences only. Part of the clones is absent; in the studies checked, under half of the shortfall reflects unresolved V genes, and no reason is known for the rest. The V and J calls and clone size come from that table; D and trimming were worked out from the DNA. Present in this sample are hundreds of thousands of clones, about an eighth of which were seen just once. Clones ranked in the top ten supply less than 0.025% of the sample.

A single peripheral blood draw of about 116 mL on average was collected from each donor into heparinised tubes. Naive, central memory, regulatory and stem cell-like memory CD4+ T cells were sorted on a BD FACSAria II using a panel including CD45RO, CCR7, CD25, CD127, CD95 and CD27. Purity was above 98% for every sorted population. PBMCs were separated immediately by Lymphoprep density gradient centrifugation and were stained directly, without being cultured. Samples were stained and sorted in pairs, with one healthy donor and one patient per experiment, so that batch effects were minimized. The sequence is built from TRBV4-2 and TRBJ1-1; the D gene is perhaps TRBD1, on 5 matching bases. The source of this sequence is a man aged 18 to 35 with type 1 diabetes. Sequencing was performed on naive CD4+ T cells from blood. The sample's cell subset or site label, decoded: true naive CD4+ T cells. The nucleotides are TGTGCCAGCAGCCAAGAGACGGGGGGAGAGACTGAAGCTTTCTTT. Its translation reads: CASSQETGGETEAFF.